This T cell receptor (beta chain) was captured in a study of Graves' ophthalmopathy and Graves' hyperthyroidism. No donor had other autoimmune disease, uncontrolled infection, pregnancy or lactation. Orbital computed tomography and thyroid ultrasound, along with TRAb, serum thyroxine and clinical symptoms, underpinned diagnosis. PBMCs came from more than 8 ml of fresh peripheral blood. At least ten counts were recorded for this clonotype. What it binds is not known. CDR3 size: 15 residues. CDR1 and CDR2 from the germline V gene are KGHDR and SFDVKD. V shed 4 bases and J shed 4 bases, with 13 bases lying between them. Points from the study as a whole: Among thyroid clonotypes expanded above 0.001 frequency, most also appeared in blood.

Researchers took RNA transcripts and amplified TCR beta CDR3 regions from them. An opening RT-PCR round employed HTBI primers and preceded a second-round multiplex PCR. TCRdb itself ran the multiplex PCR reads through MiXCR, one entry per CDR3 protein. The sample has roughly 400,000 distinct CDR3 sequences, about a sixth seen once; the top ten hold 2% to 3%. V is TRBV24-1 and J is TRBJ2-1, with D unclear. The sequence derives from an adult woman with stable Graves' hyperthyroidism. Sequenced material: peripheral blood. The DNA for the CDR3 is TGTGCCACCAGTGACCGACGTCTCGATTACAATGAGCAGTTCTTC. This gives the protein CATSDRRLDYNEQFF.